This T cell receptor beta chain was sequenced during a study of graft-versus-host responses after intestinal transplantation. Turning to the study itself: Every transplant recipient was induced with anti-thymocyte globulin, then maintained on tacrolimus and steroids for around 3 years.

V shed 4 bases and J shed 4 bases, with 16 bases lying between them. Germline CDR1 SEHNR, CDR2 FQNEAQ (reference sequence). There are 15 residues in the CDR3. Data came from immunoSEQ multiplex PCR; TCRdb stores just in-frame clones and leaves some out. The profile shows more than 25,000 clones, just under 95% of them singletons. The source of this sequence is a human patient who received an intestinal transplant, so some T cells may come from the graft donor. The V and J genes are TRBV7-9 and TRBJ1-2; maybe TRBD1 (5 bases). Sequenced material: PBMCs, taken nearly 31 days after intestinal transplant. CDR3 in DNA: TGTGCCAGCAGCTCCGCAGGGTTCACGTCCTATGGCTACACCTTC. Its protein is CASSSAGFTSYGYTF.